The rows below give T cell receptor beta chains drawn from one sample of a study of CD8+ T cells in alopecia areata. The repertoire was sequenced with immunoSEQ multiplex PCR; TCRdb's copy has only in-frame clones and lacks some. Among over 200,000 clones listed, roughly 64% were seen once. Sample: CD4+ T cells sorted from blood, taken at week 4, from a patient treated with tofacitinib. The receptors were gathered from a human donor with alopecia areata. Both conserved end residues are part of each CDR3. Fields, in order: J gene, clone size, D gene, V gene, CDR3 DNA, CDR3 protein. D genes are given only for firm matches. Expanded clones get a size class; other rows say once, few or many, or leave the size out.

TRBJ2-5	.	.	TRBV7-9	TGTGCCAGCAGCCTGGGGGGGGCTAGCGGCTCTCAAGAGACCCAGTACTTC	CASSLGGASGSQETQYF
TRBJ2-7	.	TRBD1	TRBV6-6	TGTGCCAGCAGCTCCCGACAGGGGACCTACGAGCAGTACTTC	CASSSRQGTYEQYF
TRBJ1-1	.	TRBD1	TRBV6-5	TGTGCCAGCAAACCAGACAGGGACACTGAAGCTTTCTTT	CASKPDRDTEAFF
TRBJ2-1	.	TRBD1	TRBV7-2	TGTGCCAGCAGCTCCTTCTCCTCCGGGACAGTCAATGAGCAGTTCTTC	CASSSFSSGTVNEQFF
TRBJ1-4	.	.	TRBV6-5	TGTGCCAGCAGGCGGGGGGATGCAACTAATGAAAAACTGTTTTTT	CASRRGDATNEKLFF
TRBJ2-2	.	.	TRBV11-2	TGTGCCAGCAGCTTAAGGGCAGGGAGGAACACCGGGGAGCTGTTTTTT	CASSLRAGRNTGELFF
TRBJ2-6	.	TRBD1	TRBV30	TGTGCCTGGAGTGTGGGGCTAACAGGGGCTGGGGCCAACGTCCTGACTTTC	CAWSVGLTGAGANVLTF
TRBJ1-2	.	.	TRBV5-4	TGTGCCAGCAGCTTGAGGTTTAACTATGGCTACACCTTC	CASSLRFNYGYTF
TRBJ2-6	.	.	TRBV7-8	TGTGCCAGCAGGTCCACGGGGCGGTCAGGGGCCAACGTCCTGACTTTC	CASRSTGRSGANVLTF
TRBJ2-7	.	.	TRBV15	TGTGCCACCAGCAGAGATTCATCCTACGAGCAGTACTTC	CATSRDSSYEQYF
TRBJ2-1	.	.	TRBV7-9	TGTGCCAGCAGCCCCCTCCTAGGGGCCAACTACAATGAGCAGTTCTTC	CASSPLLGANYNEQFF
TRBJ1-6	.	TRBD1	TRBV11-1	TGTGCCAGCAGCTTAACAGGGGTACAATCACCCCTCCACTTT	CASSLTGVQSPLHF
TRBJ1-2	few	.	TRBV6-1	TGTGCCAGCACCCCACGGGATAACTATGGCTACACCTTC	CASTPRDNYGYTF
TRBJ2-3	.	TRBD2	TRBV7-2	TGTGCCAGCAGCTTAGCTTATCGGGGGGGCCTGCCAGATACGCAGTATTTT	CASSLAYRGGLPDTQYF
TRBJ1-1	.	.	TRBV13	TGTGCCAGCAGCCAGATTCAACGGGCCCACACTGAAGCTTTCTTT	CASSQIQRAHTEAFF
TRBJ2-7	few	.	TRBV7-2	TGTGCCAGCAGCCCTAATACCTACGAGCAGTACTTC	CASSPNTYEQYF
TRBJ1-2	.	.	TRBV30	TGTGCCTGGAGAAGCCCGGGGAGGGTGAATGGCTACACCTTC	CAWRSPGRVNGYTF
TRBJ2-3	once	.	TRBV5-1	TGCGCCAGCAGCGCTGGGACCGTCCAGGATACGCAGTATTTT	CASSAGTVQDTQYF
TRBJ1-4	.	.	TRBV6-5	TGTGCCAGCAGTTACCGCGTGGGGGGGGATGAAAAACTGTTTTTT	CASSYRVGGDEKLFF
TRBJ1-1	.	TRBD1	TRBV7-9	TGTGCCAGCAGCTCCGGGACAGGGGCAAACACTGAAGCTTTCTTT	CASSSGTGANTEAFF
TRBJ2-1	.	.	TRBV25-1	TGTGCCAGCAGTGAACATGGGGGGGCGGCATTCAATGAGCAGTTCTTC	CASSEHGGAAFNEQFF
TRBJ2-2	few	TRBD1	TRBV29-1	TGCAGCGTGAGCCGCGGGACAGGGTTAACCGGGGAGCTGTTTTTT	CSVSRGTGLTGELFF
TRBJ2-7	few	TRBD1	TRBV5-1	TGCGCCAGCAGCTTGGATGGGACAGGGGGACCGAGCCTAAGATGGCAGTACTTC	CASSLDGTGGPSLRWQYF
TRBJ2-5	once	.	TRBV7-7	TGTGCTAGCAGCACAGGGGAGACCCAGTACTTC	CASSTGETQYF
TRBJ2-7	few	.	TRBV7-9	TGTGCCAGCAGCTTAGCGGAGGGTAACTACGAGCAGTACTTC	CASSLAEGNYEQYF
TRBJ2-5	.	.	TRBV2	TGTGCCACTCACCGGGACAAAAAAGAGACCCAGTACTTC	CATHRDKKETQYF
TRBJ2-7	.	TRBD2	TRBV4-1	TGCGCCAGCAGCCCCGGACTAGCGGGGAACGAGCAGTACTTC	CASSPGLAGNEQYF
TRBJ1-2	.	TRBD1	TRBV9	TGTGCCAGCAGCGTAGGGACAGGGGGTGGCTACACCTTC	CASSVGTGGGYTF
TRBJ2-3	.	.	TRBV19	TGTGCCAGTAGTATGGCAGGGGCCCACACAGATACGCAGTATTTT	CASSMAGAHTDTQYF
TRBJ1-6	.	.	TRBV7-8	TGTGCCAGCAGCTTAGCCCTAGGAGATAATTCACCCCTCCACTTT	CASSLALGDNSPLHF
TRBJ2-7	once	.	TRBV27	TGTGCCAGCAGTTTACAGGGGGGCTACGAGCAGTACTTC	CASSLQGGYEQYF
TRBJ2-7	once	.	TRBV5-1	TGCGCCAGCAGCGTAGGGCCCGGGGGTTCCTACGAGCAGTACTTC	CASSVGPGGSYEQYF
TRBJ2-1	few	.	TRBV6-1	TGTGCCAGCAGTGAAGTAATGCGGACTCCCTTCGGAGAGCAGTTCTTC	CASSEVMRTPFGEQFF
TRBJ1-1	once	TRBD1	TRBV7-2	TGTGCCAGCAGCCCTACCGGGACAGGGCGCACTGAAGCTTTCTTT	CASSPTGTGRTEAFF
TRBJ1-5	.	.	TRBV6-1	TGTGCCAGCAGTGAATTGAGTTATAGCAATCAGCCCCAGCATTTT	CASSELSYSNQPQHF
TRBJ1-1	.	TRBD1	TRBV29-1	TGCAGCGTTGCCTTCGGGACAGCGAACACTGAAGCTTTCTTT	CSVAFGTANTEAFF
TRBJ1-1	few	.	TRBV4-2	TGTGCCAGCAGCCAAGAACAGACCGGAGTAGGCACTGAAGCTTTCTTT	CASSQEQTGVGTEAFF
TRBJ2-3	.	.	TRBV4-2	TGTGCCAGCAGCCAAGAAGATACGCAGTATTTT	CASSQEDTQYF
TRBJ2-1	.	TRBD1	TRBV5-1	TGCGCCAGCAGTCCCGGGACAGGGACCCGGAGCTCCTACAATGAGCAGTTCTTC	CASSPGTGTRSSYNEQFF
TRBJ2-3	.	.	TRBV7-2	TGTGCCAGCAGCTTAGCGGTGGGGGGACGGACAGATACGCAGTATTTT	CASSLAVGGRTDTQYF
TRBJ2-7	.	TRBD2	TRBV14	TGTGCCAGCAGCCGACTAGCGGGTTACGAGCAGTACTTC	CASSRLAGYEQYF
TRBJ1-1	.	.	TRBV5-6	TGTGCCAGCAGCTCCGGACAAAATACTGAAGCTTTCTTT	CASSSGQNTEAFF
TRBJ1-6	.	TRBD1	TRBV2	TGTGCCAGCAAACAGGGGTGGAATTCACCCCTCCACTTT	CASKQGWNSPLHF
TRBJ2-3	.	.	TRBV7-2	TGTGCCAGCAGCCCATCCGGGGTAGACACAGATACGCAGTATTTT	CASSPSGVDTDTQYF
TRBJ2-5	few	.	TRBV5-1	TGCGCCAGCAGCTTGGATCCCCAAGAGACCCAGTACTTC	CASSLDPQETQYF
TRBJ2-1	few	.	TRBV7-9	TGTGCCAGCAGCTTAGACAATGAGCAGTTCTTC	CASSLDNEQFF
TRBJ1-5	.	TRBD1	TRBV15	TGTGCCACCAGCAGGGACAGGGGTTCGGTTCAGCCCCAGCATTTT	CATSRDRGSVQPQHF
TRBJ2-3	.	TRBD2	TRBV5-4	TGTGCCAGCAGCCCTAGCGGTCGGCCCAGCACAGATACGCAGTATTTT	CASSPSGRPSTDTQYF
TRBJ1-1	.	TRBD1	TRBV4-3	TGCGCCAGCAGCGGCGACAGGGAAGCTGAAGCTTTCTTT	CASSGDREAEAFF
TRBJ1-2	.	TRBD1	TRBV6-5	TGTGCCAGCAGGGCCGGGACAGGGTACGGCTACACCTTC	CASRAGTGYGYTF
TRBJ2-3	.	.	TRBV7-2	TGTGCCAGCAGCGTCTTTAGCACAGATACGCAGTATTTT	CASSVFSTDTQYF
TRBJ1-1	.	TRBD1	TRBV2	TGTGCCAGCAGAGGCCGACAGGGGAGGACTGAAGCTTTCTTT	CASRGRQGRTEAFF
TRBJ1-6	.	.	TRBV10-3	TGTGCCATCAGTGGGCGAGATAATTCACCCCTCCACTTT	CAISGRDNSPLHF
TRBJ2-1	.	TRBD1	TRBV29-1	TGCAGCGCCCGGGACAGGGTTGAGTTCTTC	CSARDRVEFF
TRBJ1-4	.	.	TRBV9	TGTGCCAGCAGCGTAGGAGCGGGGGGTGGAGAAAAACTGTTTTTT	CASSVGAGGGEKLFF
TRBJ2-5	.	TRBD2	TRBV29-1	TGCAGCGTGTCTAGTAGCGGGGTCAACCAAGAGACCCAGTACTTC	CSVSSSGVNQETQYF
TRBJ2-3	.	TRBD2	TRBV9	TGTGCCAGCAGCCGGACTAGCGGGGGGAACACAGATACGCAGTATTTT	CASSRTSGGNTDTQYF
TRBJ1-5	few	.	TRBV12-5	TGTGCTAGTGGTCGAGAGTATGGGGGCAATCAGCCCCAGCATTTT	CASGREYGGNQPQHF
TRBJ2-7	.	.	TRBV25-1	TGTGCCAGCAGTGATGGGGGTCGCTACGAGCAGTACTTC	CASSDGGRYEQYF